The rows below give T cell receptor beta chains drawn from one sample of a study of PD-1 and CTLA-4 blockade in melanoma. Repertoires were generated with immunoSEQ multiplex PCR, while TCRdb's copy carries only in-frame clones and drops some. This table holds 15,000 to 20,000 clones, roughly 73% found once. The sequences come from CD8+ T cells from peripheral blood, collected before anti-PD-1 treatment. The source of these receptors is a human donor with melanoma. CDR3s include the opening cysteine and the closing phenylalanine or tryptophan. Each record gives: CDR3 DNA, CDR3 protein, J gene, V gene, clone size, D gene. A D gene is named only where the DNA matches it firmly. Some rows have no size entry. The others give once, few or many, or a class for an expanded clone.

cdr3_nt: TGTGCTAGGGGGGACACCTACTATGGCTACACCTTC
cdr3_aa: CARGDTYYGYTF
j_call: TRBJ1-2
v_call: TRBV12-5
clone_size: .
d_call: .

cdr3_nt: TGTGCCAGCAGTGAGGCCCGTGGGTATAGCAATCAGCCCCAGCATTTT
cdr3_aa: CASSEARGYSNQPQHF
j_call: TRBJ1-5
v_call: TRBV6-1
clone_size: .
d_call: .

cdr3_nt: TGTGCCAGCAGTATCAGGAGGGTAGGGTACGAGCAGTACTTC
cdr3_aa: CASSIRRVGYEQYF
j_call: TRBJ2-7
v_call: TRBV2
clone_size: .
d_call: .

cdr3_nt: TGCGCCAGTACCGTTACCGGGACTAGCGGGGGGGCTGATACGCAGTATTTT
cdr3_aa: CASTVTGTSGGADTQYF
j_call: TRBJ2-3
v_call: TRBV4-1
clone_size: .
d_call: TRBD2

cdr3_nt: TGTGCCAGCAGCCCAGGGGAGGGGTCTGAAGCTTTCTTT
cdr3_aa: CASSPGEGSEAFF
j_call: TRBJ1-1
v_call: TRBV3-1/TRBV3-2
clone_size: .
d_call: .

cdr3_nt: TGTGCCAGCAGCTTAGGGGGGTATAATTCACCCCTCCACTTT
cdr3_aa: CASSLGGYNSPLHF
j_call: TRBJ1-6
v_call: TRBV7-8
clone_size: .
d_call: .

cdr3_nt: TGTGCCAGCAGTTTAGGAGGAAACACCATATATTTT
cdr3_aa: CASSLGGNTIYF
j_call: TRBJ1-3
v_call: TRBV12-3/TRBV12-4
clone_size: .
d_call: .

cdr3_nt: TGTGCTAGTGGTGGGGAATGGGACTCCTATAATTCACCCCTCCACTTT
cdr3_aa: CASGGEWDSYNSPLHF
j_call: TRBJ1-6
v_call: TRBV12-5
clone_size: .
d_call: .

cdr3_nt: TGTGCCAGCAGCTTAGGGGCCCCACCCCTCCACTTT
cdr3_aa: CASSLGAPPLHF
j_call: TRBJ1-6
v_call: TRBV7-9
clone_size: .
d_call: .

cdr3_nt: TGTGCCTGGAGTGAGGCTTTTGGCTACACCTTC
cdr3_aa: CAWSEAFGYTF
j_call: TRBJ1-2
v_call: TRBV30
clone_size: .
d_call: .

cdr3_nt: TGCGCCAGCAGCCAAGGTGGAGATCAGCCCCAGCATTTT
cdr3_aa: CASSQGGDQPQHF
j_call: TRBJ1-5
v_call: TRBV4-1
clone_size: .
d_call: .

cdr3_nt: TGTGCCAGCAGCCAAGAGGTAATGATGGATACGCAGTATTTT
cdr3_aa: CASSQEVMMDTQYF
j_call: TRBJ2-3
v_call: TRBV3-1/TRBV3-2
clone_size: .
d_call: .

cdr3_nt: TGTGCCAGTAGTATTGGGTGGGAGCAGTACTTC
cdr3_aa: CASSIGWEQYF
j_call: TRBJ2-7
v_call: TRBV19
clone_size: .
d_call: .

cdr3_nt: TGTGCCAGCAGTTTCCCGACAGGGGACATGAACACTGAAGCTTTCTTT
cdr3_aa: CASSFPTGDMNTEAFF
j_call: TRBJ1-1
v_call: TRBV2
clone_size: .
d_call: TRBD1

cdr3_nt: TGTGCCAGCAGTGATGGCTTATTAGGACAGGGAGAAACTGAAGCTTTCTTT
cdr3_aa: CASSDGLLGQGETEAFF
j_call: TRBJ1-1
v_call: TRBV2
clone_size: once
d_call: TRBD1

cdr3_nt: TGTGCCACAACCCACGCCAGGGACACCGGGGAGCTGTTTTTT
cdr3_aa: CATTHARDTGELFF
j_call: TRBJ2-2
v_call: TRBV6-5
clone_size: few
d_call: .

cdr3_nt: TGTGCCAGCAGGGGACAGGGGTACGAGCAGTACTTC
cdr3_aa: CASRGQGYEQYF
j_call: TRBJ2-7
v_call: TRBV2
clone_size: few
d_call: TRBD1

cdr3_nt: TGTGCCAGCAGGTCCCCGGGGGGACTTGAGCAGTTCTTC
cdr3_aa: CASRSPGGLEQFF
j_call: TRBJ2-1
v_call: TRBV6-5
clone_size: .
d_call: TRBD2

cdr3_nt: TGTGCCAGCAGTTTCGTAGGGGAAATTGGAGATACGCAGTATTTT
cdr3_aa: CASSFVGEIGDTQYF
j_call: TRBJ2-3
v_call: TRBV27
clone_size: once
d_call: .

cdr3_nt: TGTGCCAGCAGCAAGCCCTCGGCAGTCGCCTACGAGCAGTACTTC
cdr3_aa: CASSKPSAVAYEQYF
j_call: TRBJ2-7
v_call: TRBV7-9
clone_size: .
d_call: .

cdr3_nt: TGCGCCAGCAGCCTCGCTAGCGCAGATACGCAGTATTTT
cdr3_aa: CASSLASADTQYF
j_call: TRBJ2-3
v_call: TRBV10-2
clone_size: .
d_call: .

cdr3_nt: TGTGCCAGCAGCCCAGGGACTTCCTACGAGCAGTACTTC
cdr3_aa: CASSPGTSYEQYF
j_call: TRBJ2-7
v_call: TRBV7-9
clone_size: .
d_call: .

cdr3_nt: TGTGCCAGCACCGTACTAGCGGCAAGCTCTGGGGCCAACGTCCTGACTTTC
cdr3_aa: CASTVLAASSGANVLTF
j_call: TRBJ2-6
v_call: TRBV11-3
clone_size: few
d_call: TRBD2

cdr3_nt: TGTGCCAGCAGTTTATCAGGGTACCAAGAGACCCAGTACTTC
cdr3_aa: CASSLSGYQETQYF
j_call: TRBJ2-5
v_call: TRBV27
clone_size: .
d_call: .

cdr3_nt: TGCAGTGCTAGTTCCCTAAAAAGCTTCACAGATACGCAGTATTTT
cdr3_aa: CSASSLKSFTDTQYF
j_call: TRBJ2-3
v_call: TRBV20-1
clone_size: .
d_call: .

cdr3_nt: TGTGCCAGCAGTTACGAGCAGGCTGGTGATTCACCCCTCCACTTT
cdr3_aa: CASSYEQAGDSPLHF
j_call: TRBJ1-6
v_call: TRBV6-5
clone_size: .
d_call: .

cdr3_nt: TGTGCCAGCAGCTTGCGCCCGGACAGGAACACTGAAGCTTTCTTT
cdr3_aa: CASSLRPDRNTEAFF
j_call: TRBJ1-1
v_call: TRBV7-6
clone_size: .
d_call: .

cdr3_nt: TGTGCCAGTACTATATTCCCGGGACAGGGAACGAACGCCGGGGAGCTGTTTTTT
cdr3_aa: CASTIFPGQGTNAGELFF
j_call: TRBJ2-2
v_call: TRBV19
clone_size: medium-sized
d_call: TRBD1

cdr3_nt: TGTGCCAGCAGCTTGCAGGGGGCCGGTGAAGCTTTCTTT
cdr3_aa: CASSLQGAGEAFF
j_call: TRBJ1-1
v_call: TRBV5-4
clone_size: .
d_call: TRBD1

cdr3_nt: TGCAGCGTTATGACAGGGAGCAATCAGCCCCAGCATTTT
cdr3_aa: CSVMTGSNQPQHF
j_call: TRBJ1-5
v_call: TRBV29-1
clone_size: .
d_call: TRBD1

cdr3_nt: TGTGCCAGCAGCCCATTCCAGGGGAACTACTACGAGCAGTACTTC
cdr3_aa: CASSPFQGNYYEQYF
j_call: TRBJ2-7
v_call: TRBV5-4
clone_size: .
d_call: .

cdr3_nt: TGTGCCAGCAGACCGCCCCACAGGAATCAGCCCCAGCATTTT
cdr3_aa: CASRPPHRNQPQHF
j_call: TRBJ1-5
v_call: TRBV21-1
clone_size: .
d_call: .

cdr3_nt: TGTGCCAGCAGTTTATCATGGGGGAACGACGGCTACACCTTC
cdr3_aa: CASSLSWGNDGYTF
j_call: TRBJ1-2
v_call: TRBV27
clone_size: .
d_call: .

cdr3_nt: TGTGCCAGCAGCCCCCGGGACAGGGCCTACGAGCAGTACTTC
cdr3_aa: CASSPRDRAYEQYF
j_call: TRBJ2-7
v_call: TRBV13
clone_size: large
d_call: TRBD1

cdr3_nt: TGTGCCAGCCTGAGGGGGAGCAACTACGAGCAGTACTTC
cdr3_aa: CASLRGSNYEQYF
j_call: TRBJ2-7
v_call: TRBV11-2
clone_size: .
d_call: .

cdr3_nt: TGTGCTAGTGGTTTTGTGGGCAGTGAGCAGTTCTTC
cdr3_aa: CASGFVGSEQFF
j_call: TRBJ2-1
v_call: TRBV12-5
clone_size: .
d_call: .

cdr3_nt: TGTGCCAGCTCATCCCCAGGCGTGGGCACAGATACGCAGTATTTT
cdr3_aa: CASSSPGVGTDTQYF
j_call: TRBJ2-3
v_call: TRBV18
clone_size: few
d_call: .

cdr3_nt: TGTGCCACCAGTTATGGGGATTTAGTGGCCCCCTCTAACTATGGCTACACCTTC
cdr3_aa: CATSYGDLVAPSNYGYTF
j_call: TRBJ1-2
v_call: TRBV15
clone_size: .
d_call: .

cdr3_nt: TGTGCCAGCAGCTTAGCGGAGGGGCACTTATACTTC
cdr3_aa: CASSLAEGHLYF
j_call: TRBJ2-4
v_call: TRBV7-6
clone_size: .
d_call: .

cdr3_nt: TGTGCCAGCAGTTACTCGATTCAGGATACAGATACGCAGTATTTT
cdr3_aa: CASSYSIQDTDTQYF
j_call: TRBJ2-3
v_call: TRBV6-2/TRBV6-3
clone_size: few
d_call: .

cdr3_nt: TGTGCCAGCAGTTTATCGCCCCCCTTCTACGAGCAGTACTTC
cdr3_aa: CASSLSPPFYEQYF
j_call: TRBJ2-7
v_call: TRBV27
clone_size: .
d_call: .

cdr3_nt: TGCGCCAGCAGCTTGATGGGACAATTGAACACTGAAGCTTTCTTT
cdr3_aa: CASSLMGQLNTEAFF
j_call: TRBJ1-1
v_call: TRBV5-1
clone_size: .
d_call: .

cdr3_nt: TGTGCCAGCAGTTACTCGACCGTCGAGGGGTTCTATGGCTACACCTTC
cdr3_aa: CASSYSTVEGFYGYTF
j_call: TRBJ1-2
v_call: TRBV6-5
clone_size: .
d_call: .

cdr3_nt: TGTGCCACCCGCGAGGACAGGGTGGCGGGGGAGCTGTTTTTT
cdr3_aa: CATREDRVAGELFF
j_call: TRBJ2-2
v_call: TRBV19
clone_size: few
d_call: TRBD1

cdr3_nt: TGTGCCAGCAGCCAAGATTATCCAGGGACGGGTCAGCCCCAGCATTTT
cdr3_aa: CASSQDYPGTGQPQHF
j_call: TRBJ1-5
v_call: TRBV3-1/TRBV3-2
clone_size: .
d_call: .

cdr3_nt: TGTGCCAGCAAGACGGGGTGGAACACCGGGGAGCTGTTTTTT
cdr3_aa: CASKTGWNTGELFF
j_call: TRBJ2-2
v_call: TRBV2
clone_size: .
d_call: .

cdr3_nt: TGTGCCAGCAGCTTAGAAGCGGGGGGCGGCTACAATGAGCAGTTCTTC
cdr3_aa: CASSLEAGGGYNEQFF
j_call: TRBJ2-1
v_call: TRBV7-9
clone_size: medium-sized
d_call: TRBD2

cdr3_nt: TGTGCCAGCAGTGCGATGGACGGACTGAACACTGAAGCTTTCTTT
cdr3_aa: CASSAMDGLNTEAFF
j_call: TRBJ1-1
v_call: TRBV6-4
clone_size: .
d_call: .

cdr3_nt: TGTGCCAGCATGGCTAGCGGGCTTAGCTCCTACGAGCAGTACTTC
cdr3_aa: CASMASGLSSYEQYF
j_call: TRBJ2-7
v_call: TRBV7-9
clone_size: .
d_call: TRBD2

cdr3_nt: TGTGCCACCAGCAGAGATGGTAGGGGAGGCACTGAAGCTTTCTTT
cdr3_aa: CATSRDGRGGTEAFF
j_call: TRBJ1-1
v_call: TRBV15
clone_size: .
d_call: .

cdr3_nt: TGTGCCTCCCAAGCTGTGCGGAGCTCCTACAATGAGCAGTTCTTC
cdr3_aa: CASQAVRSSYNEQFF
j_call: TRBJ2-1
v_call: TRBV21-1
clone_size: .
d_call: .

cdr3_nt: TGTGCCAGCAGCCAAACTCTCACGAGCTCCTACGAGCAGTACTTC
cdr3_aa: CASSQTLTSSYEQYF
j_call: TRBJ2-7
v_call: TRBV14
clone_size: .
d_call: .

cdr3_nt: TGTGCCAGCGGCCCATCTCTAGCGGGAGGACGCAATGAGCAGTTCTTC
cdr3_aa: CASGPSLAGGRNEQFF
j_call: TRBJ2-1
v_call: TRBV7-9
clone_size: .
d_call: TRBD2